This passage covers 16 T cell receptor beta chains from one sample sequenced in a study of control samples from healthy donors and cancer patients. Libraries were prepared by immunoSEQ multiplex PCR; TCRdb keeps only in-frame clonotypes and omits some of them. The sample lists 150,000 or so clones, approximately 96% seen once, with 8.5% in the top ten. Sequenced sample: blood. The receptor source for this set is a woman in her thirties or forties in good health.

The J gene is TRBJ2-6, the V gene TRBV10-3; tentatively, D is TRBD2 (5 bases). The V and J ends lost 5 bases and 2 bases respectively, with 7 bases between them. Germline CDR1 ENHRY, CDR2 SYGVKD. The CDR3 consists of 14 residues. DNA for the CDR3: TGTGCCATCAGTTCGGGAACTGGGGCCAACGTCCTGACTTTC. As protein: CAISSGTGANVLTF.

This clone came up once. The V gene is TRBV10-3, the J gene TRBJ1-5; D unresolved. The CDR3 runs 14 residues. Germline-derived CDR1 and CDR2 are ENHRY and SYGVKD. Trimming removed 0 bases at V and 5 bases at J, with 8 bases between. The CDR3 bases are TGTGCCATCAGTGAGTCAGTTGATTATCAGCCCCAGCATTTT. This sequence encodes CAISESVDYQPQHF.

The chain employs TRBV2 and TRBJ1-2; the match to TRBD1 covers 8 bases. The CDR3 sequence is 15 residues long. V dropped 4 bases and J dropped 0; count of bases not matched to a gene: 4. CDR1 is SNHLY, CDR2 FYNNEI, per germline. CDR3 loop: CASSVRDRSNYGYTF. For the CDR3, the DNA is TGTGCCAGCAGTGTCCGGGACAGGTCTAACTATGGCTACACCTTC.

The chain joins TRBV14 to TRBJ2-1; TRBD2 agrees at 9 bases. The germline CDR1 and CDR2 sequences are SGHDN and FVKESK. This CDR3 comprises 17 residues. J lost 6 bases, V lost 1 base, and 10 bases had no gene match. The CDR3 region is CASSQGLAGSFGNEQFF. The CDR3, as DNA: TGTGCCAGCAGCCAAGGGCTAGCGGGGAGTTTCGGCAATGAGCAGTTCTTC.

CDR3 loop: CASCEGPYGNTIYF. For the CDR3, the DNA is TGCGCCAGCTGTGAGGGGCCCTACGGAAACACCATATATTTT. The chain links TRBV5-1 to TRBJ1-3; maybe TRBD1 (5 bases). The V gene's germline CDR1 is SGHRS and CDR2 YFSETQ. The CDR3 has 14 residues. V lost 7 bases and J 4 bases, leaving 15 bases between the germline ends.

The genes are TRBV18 and TRBJ2-1; TRBD2 aligns across 8 bases. V lost 3 bases and J lost 10; bases outside the gene matches: 14. The CDR3 loop spans 16 amino acids. The germline V gene encodes CDR1 KGHSH and CDR2 LQKENI. The DNA of the CDR3 is TGTGCCAGCTCACCCGCCAGCACGGGAGTAGCGGGGGAGCAGTTCTTC. It translates to CASSPASTGVAGEQFF.

This sequence joins TRBV6-5 and TRBJ1-3, with 7 bases matching TRBD1. V was pared by 6 bases and J by 0 bases, with 2 bases of the junction left unmatched. The CDR3 has 14 amino acids. The germline CDR1 and CDR2 sequences are MNHEY and SVGAGI. The CDR3 loop reads CASSGTDSGNTIYF. Written as DNA, the CDR3 is TGTGCCAGCAGCGGGACAGACTCTGGAAACACCATATATTTT.

This clone appeared a single time. This chain links TRBV6-2 or TRBV6-3 with TRBJ2-3; D might be TRBD1 (5 bases). V was trimmed by 0 bases and J by 4 bases, leaving 11 bases between them. This CDR3 is 15 amino acids long. CDR1 is MNHEY and CDR2 is SVGEGT in the germline V gene. The CDR3 coding sequence is TGTGCCAGCAGTTACTCGATCAGGGCCCCAGATACGCAGTATTTT. Amino acids: CASSYSIRAPDTQYF.

J is TRBJ2-1 and V is TRBV7-2; 12 nucleotides match TRBD2. Germline V lookup: CDR1 SGHTA, CDR2 FQGNSA. Trimming removed 6 bases from V and 6 bases from J; junction bases left unmatched: 6. The CDR3 contains 15 residues. CDR3 loop: CASSRLAGGRNEQFF. As DNA, the CDR3 is TGTGCCAGCAGTAGGCTAGCGGGAGGGCGCAATGAGCAGTTCTTC.

The chain carries TRBV6-2 or TRBV6-3 and TRBJ2-7, with 7 bases lining up with TRBD1. Per the germline V gene, CDR1 is MNHEY and CDR2 is SVGEGT. CDR3 length: 16 residues. V trimming: 6 bases; J trimming: 1 base; junction bases outside the gene matches: 12. The CDR3 DNA sequence: TGTGCCAGCAGCACAACAGGGGATGAGACTTCCTACGAGCAGTACTTC. Encoded protein: CASSTTGDETSYEQYF.

The chain is built from TRBV12-3 or TRBV12-4 and TRBJ1-2, with D maybe TRBD1 (5 bases). V lost 4 bases, J lost 8 bases, and 14 bases lay in between. The CDR3 covers 13 residues. The CDR3 DNA reads TGTGCCAGCAGTTGGGGCGGACCCGCCGGCTACACCTTC. Translated: CASSWGGPAGYTF.

V is TRBV27 and J is TRBJ2-5; 8 bases fit TRBD1. V was pared by 4 bases and J by 2 bases, with 6 bases of the junction left unmatched. The V gene's germline CDR1 is MNHEY and CDR2 SMNVEV (reference sequence). CDR3 size: 15 residues. CDR3 sequence reads: CASSSRTGLQETQYF. The DNA of the CDR3 is TGTGCCAGCAGTTCTCGGACAGGGTTACAAGAGACCCAGTACTTC.

This sequence joins TRBV7-2 and TRBJ1-1; possible D gene TRBD1, 6 bases. Germline lookup yields CDR1 SGHTA and CDR2 FQGNSA. V was shortened by 3 bases and J by 4 bases, with 12 bases between the two germline ends. The CDR3 covers 14 residues. The CDR3 loop reads CASSLGAPATEAFF. The CDR3 DNA reads TGTGCCAGCAGCTTGGGGGCTCCGGCCACTGAAGCTTTCTTT. The full variable domain, rest sourced from reference TRBV7-2 and TRBJ1-1, is GAGVSQSPSNKVTEKGKDVELRCDPISGHTALYWYRQSLGQGLEFLIYFQGNSAPDKSGLPSDRFSAERTGGSVSTLTIQRTQQEDSAVYLCASSLGAPATEAFFGQGTRLTVV.

This clone was recorded only once. This chain connects TRBV29-1 to TRBJ1-1; the D is unclear. Between the trimmed V and J ends, which lost 5 bases and 2 bases, there was a span of 18 bases. The germline V gene has CDR1 SQVTM and CDR2 ANQGSEA. The length of the CDR3 is 15 residues. The DNA of the CDR3 is TGCAGCGTTCGACGGGAGAATAGGCCAAACACTGAAGCTTTCTTT. Translating gives CSVRRENRPNTEAFF.

This clone has only a few counts. The chain couples TRBV29-1 to TRBJ1-2, with a weak D call TRBD1 (6 bases). The CDR3 totals 14 residues. Per germline, CDR1 SQVTM and CDR2 ANQGSEA. Between the trimmed V and J ends, which lost 1 base and 4 bases, there was a span of 13 bases. The CDR3 is CSVEALGAGYGYTF. CDR3 sequence (DNA): TGCAGCGTTGAAGCGCTGGGGGCCGGCTATGGCTACACCTTC.

The chain couples TRBV10-3 to TRBJ1-1; D gene uncertain. This CDR3 region has 13 residues. The germline V and J ends were trimmed by 10 bases and 5 bases, with 17 bases remaining between them. In germline, CDR1 is ENHRY, CDR2 SYGVKD. In DNA, the CDR3 is TGTGCCACCAAACTAATTGCTCGGACTGAAGCTTTCTTT. Translated: CATKLIARTEAFF.